This T cell receptor (beta chain) comes out of a study of identical twins (dated by TCRdb to the mid-2010s). Study-wide context: The study deep-sequenced TCR alpha and beta repertoires from monozygotic twins, unrelated adults of various ages and cord blood to test whether fetal clonotypes persist. To rule out contamination, replicate twin experiments were performed at different times with different library preparation protocols. Paper-wide results and their limitations: Because the same donors could not be followed over many years, the conclusions relied on cross-sectional statistical analysis. Compared with coincidental sharing between unrelated individuals, an excess of low generation-probability sequences was observed among out-of-frame TCR alpha sequences shared between twins. In beta out-of-frame sequences, excess twin sharing was weaker, because having fewer shared sequences lowered the signal-to-noise ratio. In monozygotic twins, out-of-frame TCR alpha sharing was systematically underestimated by recombination models, although the models agreed with sharing between unrelated individuals. Zero-insertion analyses could be partly confounded by invariant T cells such as MAIT and iNKT, although diverse VJ usage argued against such confounding for most clonotypes. Abundant cord blood beta clonotypes carried fewer insertions; young adult naive repertoires showed a weaker similar trend, while memory repertoires showed none.

Library preparation was by 5' RACE. Sequencing took place on an Illumina HiSeq 2000. Template switching added a universal primer binding site, and the final cDNA carried a unique molecular identifier that allowed TCR cDNA molecules to be counted accurately. First-strand cDNA for TCR alpha and beta chains was synthesized from specific primers in the conserved constant-segment region. To control for contamination, every cDNA library was double barcoded, receiving both a SMART-Mk sample barcode and Illumina barcodes. TruSeq adapter sequences along with Illumina sample barcodes were introduced in two successive PCR steps. The TCR alpha and beta cDNA libraries were sequenced on the Illumina HiSeq platform using custom primers. The authors' analysis ran thus. MiGEC processed the raw reads to extract unique molecular identifiers, while MiXCR was used to determine the CDR3 positions. Recombination models were inferred per individual with the repgenHMM and IGoR tools using an EM algorithm. Shared clonotype analysis was performed with the tcR package in R, normalizing sharing by the product of cloneset sizes. To study raw recombination free of thymic and clonal selection effects, out-of-frame nonproductive sequences were analyzed. TCRdb reprocessed the public reads (quality trimming at Q25 with fastp, clone calling with MiXCR) and kept in-frame beta chains. Entries that share a CDR3 protein sequence are merged under the most common genes and DNA. In this record, the V and J calls reflect TCRdb's handling and not the investigators' own analysis. The sample table contains 500,000 to 550,000 distinct CDR3 sequences; only one count was recorded for approximately 22% of them. The ten most abundant clones make up about 0.91% of the sample.

Every donor in the study was a healthy Caucasian. Three pairs of female monozygotic twins, all aged roughly 18 to 29 years, were included in the twin cohort. Positive isolation kits from Invitrogen were used to isolate the CD4+ and CD8+ T cell populations. This clonotype was seen only once. Which antigen it targets is not known. The record has no base qualities; no much larger clone is one base away. The germline ends are 10 bases apart after V is trimmed by 1 base and J by 0 bases. From a lookup of the germline V gene, CDR1 and CDR2 are SNHLY and FYNNEI. Its CDR3 holds 17 amino acids, cysteine through phenylalanine. Only the CDR3 part of the read is kept: 51 bases, read in frame from the first base. Another study also made use of these data, one on T cells expressing NK-cell markers. The other study reports the following: Three sorted T-cell subsets (CD3+CD56+NKG2C+, CD3+CD56+NKG2C- and CD3+CD56-NKG2C+) from under 10 donors had their TCR beta-chain repertoires profiled. Seven of the eight sequenced donors were HCMV-seropositive and one was HCMV-seronegative. To restrict sorting to alphabetaTCR-expressing T cells, an anti-gammadeltaTCR antibody was added in several experiments. In several donors, the dominant CD3+CD56+NKG2C+ clonotypes were found to rank among the top 10 CD8+ clonotypes and to make up about 1.0-7.5% of CD8+ T cells. Those dominant clonotypes were again the most abundant among CD3+CD56-NKG2C+ cells in four donors, at about 25-65%. Whether the expanded NKG2C-expressing T cell clones were specific for HCMV antigens was left unclear. All eight donors whose samples were sequenced were randomly selected healthy volunteers, three of them men and five women. HCMV serostatus was determined by detecting HCMV-specific IgG in serum with a commercial ELISA kit. MIGEC was used to demultiplex reads and group the reads by UMI, and MiTCR was used to assemble and quantify clonotypes. To exclude erroneous sequences, only TCR cDNA sequences supported by at least two reads were retained. The tcR package was used for downstream repertoire analysis, and clonotypes were matched between fractions using CDR3 nucleotide sequence together with V segment. VDJmatch was used to annotate antigen specificity against VDJdb, with one amino acid substitution allowed in CDR3.

The sequenced sample consisted of CD4+ T cells sorted from blood. The chain joins TRBV2 to TRBJ1-6; the D gene cannot be resolved reliably. This sequence originates from a woman under 30 in good health. Here the CDR3 is given as CASSEEPLGSYNSPLHF. The sequenced DNA: TGTGCCAGCAGTGAAGAACCCCTGGGCTCCTATAATTCACCCCTCCACTTT. With the rest looked up from the reference TRBV2 and TRBJ1-6 genes rather than sequenced, the full variable domain is EPEVTQTPSHQVTQMGQEVILRCVPISNHLYFYWYRQILGQKVEFLVSFYNNEISEKSEIFDDQFSVERPDGSNFTLKIRSTKLEDSAMYFCASSEEPLGSYNSPLHFGNGTRLTVT.